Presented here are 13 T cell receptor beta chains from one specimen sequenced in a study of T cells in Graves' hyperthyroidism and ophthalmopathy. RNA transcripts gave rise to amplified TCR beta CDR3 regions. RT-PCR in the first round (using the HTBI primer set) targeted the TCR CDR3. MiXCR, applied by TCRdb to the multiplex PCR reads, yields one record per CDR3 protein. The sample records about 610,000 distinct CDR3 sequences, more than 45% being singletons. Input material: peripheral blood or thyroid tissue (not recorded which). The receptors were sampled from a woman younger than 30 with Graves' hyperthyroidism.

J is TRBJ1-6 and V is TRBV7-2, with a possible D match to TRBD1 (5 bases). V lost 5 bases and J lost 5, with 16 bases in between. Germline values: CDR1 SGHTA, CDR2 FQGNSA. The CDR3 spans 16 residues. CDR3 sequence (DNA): TGTGCCAGCAGCCCCACGGGGGGACTGGATAATTCACCCCTCCACTTT. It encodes CASSPTGGLDNSPLHF. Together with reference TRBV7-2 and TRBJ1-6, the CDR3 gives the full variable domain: GAGVSQSPSNKVTEKGKDVELRCDPISGHTALYWYRQSLGQGLEFLIYFQGNSAPDKSGLPSDRFSAERTGGSVSTLTIQRTQQEDSAVYLCASSPTGGLDNSPLHFGNGTRLTVT.

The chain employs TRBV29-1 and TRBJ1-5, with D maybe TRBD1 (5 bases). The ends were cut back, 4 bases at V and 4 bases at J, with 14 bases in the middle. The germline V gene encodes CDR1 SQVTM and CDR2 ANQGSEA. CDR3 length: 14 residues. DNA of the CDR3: TGCAGCGTTGTTTCCGGGGACTATAATCAGCCCCAGCATTTT. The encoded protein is CSVVSGDYNQPQHF.

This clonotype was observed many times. The CDR3 DNA follows: TGTGCCAGCAGCCTGGTCCGGGGTAGGCGGGAGACCCAGTACTTC. Translation: CASSLVRGRRETQYF. The rearrangement uses TRBV7-2 and TRBJ2-5, with D tentatively TRBD2 (5 bases). Looked up from germline, CDR1 is SGHTA and CDR2 is FQGNSA. V lost 5 bases, J lost 5 bases, and 18 bases lay in between. This CDR3 comprises 15 residues. Variable domain in full (rest from reference TRBV7-2 and TRBJ2-5): GAGVSQSPSNKVTEKGKDVELRCDPISGHTALYWYRQSLGQGLEFLIYFQGNSAPDKSGLPSDRFSAERTGGSVSTLTIQRTQQEDSAVYLCASSLVRGRRETQYFGPGTRLLVL.

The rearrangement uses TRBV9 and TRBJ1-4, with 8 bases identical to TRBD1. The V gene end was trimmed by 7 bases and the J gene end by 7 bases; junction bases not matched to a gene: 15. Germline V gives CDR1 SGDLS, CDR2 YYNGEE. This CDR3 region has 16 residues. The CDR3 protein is CASSRPRQGAGEKLFF. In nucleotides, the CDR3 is TGTGCCAGCTCACGGCCGCGGCAGGGGGCCGGTGAAAAACTGTTTTTT.

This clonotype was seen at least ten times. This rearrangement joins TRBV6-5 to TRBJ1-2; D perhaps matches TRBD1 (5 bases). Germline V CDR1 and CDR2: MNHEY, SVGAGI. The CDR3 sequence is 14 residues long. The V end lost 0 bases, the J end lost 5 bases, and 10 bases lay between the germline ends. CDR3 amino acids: CASSYSRGNYGYTF. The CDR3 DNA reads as TGTGCCAGCAGTTACTCCCGGGGGAATTATGGCTACACCTTC.

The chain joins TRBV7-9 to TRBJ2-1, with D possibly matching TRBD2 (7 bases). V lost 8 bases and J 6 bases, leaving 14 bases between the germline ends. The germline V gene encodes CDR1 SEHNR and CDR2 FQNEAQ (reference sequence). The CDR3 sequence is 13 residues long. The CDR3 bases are TGTGCCAGCGAGGGGGGGTTAGGCAATGAGCAGTTCTTC. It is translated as CASEGGLGNEQFF.

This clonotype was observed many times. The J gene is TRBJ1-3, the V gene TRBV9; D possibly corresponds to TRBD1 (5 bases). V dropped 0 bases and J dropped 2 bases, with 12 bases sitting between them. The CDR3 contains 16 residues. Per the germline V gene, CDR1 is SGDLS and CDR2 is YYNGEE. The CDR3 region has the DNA TGTGCCAGCAGCGTAGACGGGGGAGGCACTGGAAACACCATATATTTT. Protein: CASSVDGGGTGNTIYF.

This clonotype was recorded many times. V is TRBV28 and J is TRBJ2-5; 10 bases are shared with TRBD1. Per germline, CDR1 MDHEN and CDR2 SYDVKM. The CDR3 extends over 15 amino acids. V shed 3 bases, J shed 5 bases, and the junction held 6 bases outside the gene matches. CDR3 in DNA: TGTGCCAGCAGTTTGAGGGGACAGGGGTTGGAGACCCAGTACTTC. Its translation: CASSLRGQGLETQYF.

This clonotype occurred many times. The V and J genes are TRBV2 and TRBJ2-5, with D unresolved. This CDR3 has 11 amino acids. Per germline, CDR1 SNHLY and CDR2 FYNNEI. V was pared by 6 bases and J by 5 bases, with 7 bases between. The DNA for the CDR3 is TGTGCCAGCAGCCCATCGGAGACCCAGTACTTC. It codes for CASSPSETQYF.

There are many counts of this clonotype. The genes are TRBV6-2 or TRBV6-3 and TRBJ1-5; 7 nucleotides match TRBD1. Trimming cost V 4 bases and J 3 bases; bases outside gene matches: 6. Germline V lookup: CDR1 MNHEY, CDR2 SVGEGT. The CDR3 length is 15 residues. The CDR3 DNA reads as TGTGCCAGCAGTTTCCAGACAGGGTTCAATCAGCCCCAGCATTTT. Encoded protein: CASSFQTGFNQPQHF.

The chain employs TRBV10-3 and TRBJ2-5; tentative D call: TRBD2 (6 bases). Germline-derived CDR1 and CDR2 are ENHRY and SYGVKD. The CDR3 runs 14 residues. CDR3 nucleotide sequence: TGTGCTAGAAATGGGGGAGGAGGCGGAGAGACCCAGTACTTC. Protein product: CARNGGGGGETQYF.

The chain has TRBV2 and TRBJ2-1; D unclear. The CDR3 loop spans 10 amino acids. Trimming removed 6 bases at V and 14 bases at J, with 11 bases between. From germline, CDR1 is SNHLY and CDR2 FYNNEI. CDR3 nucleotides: TGTGCCAGCAGGGCGTTGTACGAGTTCTTC. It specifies CASRALYEFF.

Here the CDR3 reads CASSLFRGRTSYEQYF. CDR3 DNA: TGTGCCAGCAGTTTATTTCGCGGGAGGACGTCCTACGAGCAGTACTTC. The chain combines TRBV27 with TRBJ2-7, with 8 bases fitting TRBD2. CDR3 size: 16 residues. CDR1 is MNHEY and CDR2 is SMNVEV in the germline V gene (reference sequence). The trim removed 1 base at V and 1 base at J, leaving 6 bases unmatched.